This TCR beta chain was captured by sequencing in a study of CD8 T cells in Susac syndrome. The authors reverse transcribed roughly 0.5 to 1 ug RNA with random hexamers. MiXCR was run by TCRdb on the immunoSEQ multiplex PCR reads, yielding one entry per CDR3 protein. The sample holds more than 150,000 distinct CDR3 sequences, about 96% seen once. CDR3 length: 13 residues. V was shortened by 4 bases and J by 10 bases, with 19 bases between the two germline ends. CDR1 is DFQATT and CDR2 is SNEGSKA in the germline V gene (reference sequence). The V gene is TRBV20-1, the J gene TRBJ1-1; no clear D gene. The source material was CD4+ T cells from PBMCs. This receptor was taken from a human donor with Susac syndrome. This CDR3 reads CSAKSAGRVGAFF. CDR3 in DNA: TGCAGTGCTAAGTCGGCCGGACGCGTCGGAGCTTTCTTT.